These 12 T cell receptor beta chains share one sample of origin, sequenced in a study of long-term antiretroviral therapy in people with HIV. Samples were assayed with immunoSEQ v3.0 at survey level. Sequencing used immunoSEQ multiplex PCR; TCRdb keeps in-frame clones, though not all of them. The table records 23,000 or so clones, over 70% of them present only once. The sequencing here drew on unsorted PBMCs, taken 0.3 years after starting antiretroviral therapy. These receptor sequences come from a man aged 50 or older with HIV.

The CDR3 nucleotides are TGCGCCAGCAGCAGTTCCGGGACAGGGGCCGCATCCTACGAGCAGTACTTC. It is translated as CASSSSGTGAASYEQYF. This sequence joins TRBV4-1 and TRBJ2-7; 10 nucleotides line up with TRBD1. The germline V gene has CDR1 MGHRA and CDR2 YSYEKL. The CDR3 extends over 17 amino acids. Trimming at V came to 5 bases and at J to 1 base, leaving 11 bases not matched to a gene.

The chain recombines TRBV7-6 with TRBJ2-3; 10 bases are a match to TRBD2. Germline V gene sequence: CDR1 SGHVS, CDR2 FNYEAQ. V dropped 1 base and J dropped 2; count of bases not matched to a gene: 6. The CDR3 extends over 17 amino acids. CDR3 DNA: TGTGCCAGCAGCTTAGGCCTAGCGGGGGACCACACAGATACGCAGTATTTT. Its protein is CASSLGLAGDHTDTQYF.

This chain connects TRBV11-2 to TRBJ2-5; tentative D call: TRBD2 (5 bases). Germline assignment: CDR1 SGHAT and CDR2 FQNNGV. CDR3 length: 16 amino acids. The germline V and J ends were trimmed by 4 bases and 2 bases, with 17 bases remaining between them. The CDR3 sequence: CASSSPGTREQETQYF. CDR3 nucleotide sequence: TGTGCCAGCAGCTCCCCGGGTACTAGGGAGCAAGAGACCCAGTACTTC. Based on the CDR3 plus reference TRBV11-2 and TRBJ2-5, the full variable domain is EAGVAQSPRYKIIEKRQSVAFWCNPISGHATLYWYQQILGQGPKLLIQFQNNGVVDDSQLPKDRFSAERLKGVDSTLKIQPAKLEDSAVYLCASSSPGTREQETQYFGPGTRLLVL.

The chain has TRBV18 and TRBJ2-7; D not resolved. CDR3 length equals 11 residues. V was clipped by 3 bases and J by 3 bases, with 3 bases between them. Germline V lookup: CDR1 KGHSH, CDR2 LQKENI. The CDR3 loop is CASSPDYEQYF. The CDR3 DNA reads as TGTGCCAGCTCACCGGACTACGAGCAGTACTTC.

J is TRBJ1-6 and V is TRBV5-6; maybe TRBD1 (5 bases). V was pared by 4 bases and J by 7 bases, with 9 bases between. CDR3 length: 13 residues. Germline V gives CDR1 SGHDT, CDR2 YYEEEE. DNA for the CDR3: TGTGCCAGCAGCGGACCAGGGAATTCACCCCTCCACTTT. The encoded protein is CASSGPGNSPLHF.

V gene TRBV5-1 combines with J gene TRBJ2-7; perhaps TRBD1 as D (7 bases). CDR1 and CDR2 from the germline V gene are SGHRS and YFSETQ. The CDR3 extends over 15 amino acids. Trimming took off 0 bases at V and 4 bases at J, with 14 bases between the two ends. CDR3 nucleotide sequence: TGCGCCAGCAGCTTGGTCGGAGGGGGCACGTACGAGCAGTACTTC. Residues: CASSLVGGGTYEQYF.

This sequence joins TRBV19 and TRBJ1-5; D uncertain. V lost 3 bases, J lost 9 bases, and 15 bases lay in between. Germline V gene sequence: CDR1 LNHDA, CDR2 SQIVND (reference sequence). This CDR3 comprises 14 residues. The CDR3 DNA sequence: TGTGCCAGTAGTATCGGACCGGGCCCCTGGCCCCAGCATTTT. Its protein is CASSIGPGPWPQHF.

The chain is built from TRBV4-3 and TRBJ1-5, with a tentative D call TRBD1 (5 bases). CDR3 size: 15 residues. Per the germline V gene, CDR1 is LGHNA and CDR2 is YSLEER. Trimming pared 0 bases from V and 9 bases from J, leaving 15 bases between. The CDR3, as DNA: TGCGCCAGCAGCCAAGATGCAAGCGGGACGGGGCCCCAGCATTTT. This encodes CASSQDASGTGPQHF.

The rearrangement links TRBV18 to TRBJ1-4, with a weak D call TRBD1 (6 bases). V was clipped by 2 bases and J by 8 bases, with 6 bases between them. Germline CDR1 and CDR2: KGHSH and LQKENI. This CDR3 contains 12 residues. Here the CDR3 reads CASSPGGEKLFF. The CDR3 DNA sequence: TGTGCCAGCTCACCAGGGGGCGAAAAACTGTTTTTT.

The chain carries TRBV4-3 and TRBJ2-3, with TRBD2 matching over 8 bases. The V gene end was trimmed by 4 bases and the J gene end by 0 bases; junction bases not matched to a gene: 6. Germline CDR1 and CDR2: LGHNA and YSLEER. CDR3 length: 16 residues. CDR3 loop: CASSRRGTRSTDTQYF. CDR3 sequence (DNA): TGCGCCAGCAGCCGCCGAGGGACTAGAAGCACAGATACGCAGTATTTT.

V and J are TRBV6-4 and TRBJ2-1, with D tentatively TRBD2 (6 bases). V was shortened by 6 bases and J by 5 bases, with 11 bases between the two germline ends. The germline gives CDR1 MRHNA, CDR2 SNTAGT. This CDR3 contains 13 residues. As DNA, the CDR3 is TGTGCCAGCAGCGCGCGGACTAACAATGAGCAGTTCTTC. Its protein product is CASSARTNNEQFF.

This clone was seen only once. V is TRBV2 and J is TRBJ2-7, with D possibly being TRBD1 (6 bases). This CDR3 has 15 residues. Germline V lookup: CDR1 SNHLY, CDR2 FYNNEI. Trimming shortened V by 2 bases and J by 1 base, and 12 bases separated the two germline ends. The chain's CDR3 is CASSEIGQISYEQYF. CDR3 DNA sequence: TGTGCCAGCAGTGAAATTGGACAGATATCCTACGAGCAGTACTTC.